The 14 T cell receptor beta chains listed next were all sequenced from one sample in a study of breast tumors, draining lymph nodes, adjacent tissues. TCRdb reprocessed the multiplex PCR reads with MiXCR, giving one entry per CDR3 protein. The sample yields 14,000 to 15,000 distinct CDR3 sequences, around 50% seen once. Sequenced: tumor-adjacent breast tissue. The source of these receptors is a female donor with breast cancer. Some clones in this sample may be carry-over from other donors' samples.

This chain uses TRBV20-1 with TRBJ1-1; D perhaps matches TRBD1 (5 bases). The CDR3 totals 15 residues. Germline CDR1 is DFQATT and CDR2 is SNEGSKA (reference sequence). CDR3 in amino acids: CRASQGLAAGTEAFF. In nucleotides, the CDR3 is TGCAGAGCTTCGCAGGGTTTAGCAGCGGGGACTGAAGCTTTCTTT.

This clonotype qualifies as medium-sized (0.01 to 0.1%). The chain has TRBV7-9 and TRBJ2-5, with TRBD2 identical over 8 bases. V lost 3 bases to trimming and J lost 4 bases; unmatched junction nucleotides: 7. The CDR3 length is 15 residues. CDR1 SEHNR and CDR2 FQNEAQ come from the germline V gene (reference sequence). This CDR3 is CASSLGLGGGETQYF. The CDR3 nucleotides read TGTGCCAGCAGCTTGGGACTAGGGGGAGGAGAGACCCAGTACTTC.

This clonotype has at least ten counts. The chain employs TRBV6-2 or TRBV6-3 and TRBJ2-1, with TRBD2 matching over 9 bases. The V gene's germline CDR1 is MNHEY and CDR2 SVGEGT. V dropped 0 bases and J dropped 6; count of bases not matched to a gene: 12. The CDR3 sequence is 18 residues long. The CDR3 reads CASSYSRAGGRSSNEQFF. CDR3 DNA: TGTGCCAGCAGTTACTCGAGGGCGGGAGGGCGAAGCTCCAATGAGCAGTTCTTC.

This chain joins TRBV5-6 and TRBJ1-2, with 7 bases that match TRBD1. The CDR3 contains 13 residues. In germline, CDR1 is SGHDT, CDR2 YYEEEE. Trimming cost V 2 bases and J 4 bases; bases outside gene matches: 2. CDR3 amino acids: CASSLQGTYGYTF. The CDR3 nucleotides are TGTGCCAGCAGCTTACAGGGGACCTATGGCTACACCTTC.

This clonotype was observed many times. The chain employs TRBV9 and TRBJ2-6; D is ambiguous. Per the germline V gene, CDR1 is SGDLS and CDR2 is YYNGEE. CDR3 length: 16 residues. Trimming took off 3 bases at V and 4 bases at J, with 14 bases between the two ends. CDR3 DNA sequence: TGTGCCAGCAGCGACACTACGGGCCTCGGGGCCAACGTCCTGACTTTC. Translated, it gives CASSDTTGLGANVLTF.

For the CDR3, the DNA is TGCAGCGCCCCGGACCGCGAAGCTTTCTTT. Translating it yields CSAPDREAFF. The J gene is TRBJ1-1, the V gene TRBV29-1; D not certain. The V gene's germline CDR1 is SQVTM and CDR2 ANQGSEA. V was pared by 7 bases and J by 8 bases, with 11 bases between. CDR3 length: 10 residues.

This clonotype is categorized as medium-sized. V gene TRBV6-5 combines with J gene TRBJ1-2; 9 nucleotides align to TRBD1. This CDR3 region has 16 residues. J gave up 2 bases and V 7 bases, and 11 bases lay outside the gene matches. Germline lookup yields CDR1 MNHEY and CDR2 SVGAGI. CDR3 loop: CASNRVTGTGNYGYTF. CDR3 bases: TGTGCCAGCAACCGCGTTACCGGGACAGGGAACTATGGCTACACCTTC.

The chain is built from TRBV28 and TRBJ2-1; the D gene could be TRBD1 or TRBD2 (7 bases each). Germline V gene sequence: CDR1 MDHEN, CDR2 SYDVKM. V was pared by 2 bases and J by 1 base, with 12 bases between. The length of the CDR3 is 16 residues. For the CDR3, the DNA is TGTGCCAGCAGTTTAGCTCAGGGGGGGTCCTACAATGAGCAGTTCTTC. This encodes CASSLAQGGSYNEQFF.

This clonotype was seen at least ten times. This chain joins TRBV6-1 and TRBJ2-1; TRBD2 agrees at 12 bases. The V gene's germline CDR1 is MNHNS and CDR2 SASEGT. With 0 bases clipped from V and 6 bases from J, the junction kept 0 bases outside the gene matches. This CDR3 has 15 amino acids. The CDR3 reads CASSEATSGSNEQFF. Here the CDR3 DNA reads TGTGCCAGCAGTGAAGCGACTAGCGGGAGCAATGAGCAGTTCTTC.

V usage is TRBV7-8 and J usage is TRBJ1-6; the match to TRBD1 covers 9 bases. This CDR3 contains 15 residues. CDR1 is SGHVS, CDR2 FQNEAQ, per germline. J lost 10 bases, V lost 4 bases, and 8 bases had no gene match. The CDR3 region has the DNA TGTGCCAGCAGCTCGGGGGAGGGACAGGGCTCACCCCTCCACTTT. Residues: CASSSGEGQGSPLHF.

This clonotype has ten or more counts. V is TRBV12-3 or TRBV12-4 and J is TRBJ2-3; 7 nucleotides line up with TRBD1. V trimming: 1 base; J trimming: 1 base; junction bases outside the gene matches: 8. CDR3 length equals 17 residues. The CDR3 DNA reads TGTGCCAGCAGTTTAGGGGGAACCGGGACAGGCACAGATACGCAGTATTTT. Its protein product is CASSLGGTGTGTDTQYF.

This chain links TRBV20-1 with TRBJ2-3; 12 nucleotides line up with TRBD2. The CDR3 has 14 amino acids. Germline CDR1 is DFQATT and CDR2 is SNEGSKA (reference sequence). V dropped 8 bases and J dropped 2; count of bases not matched to a gene: 5. The CDR3 protein is CSRTSGTFTDTQYF. The DNA of the CDR3 is TGCAGTCGGACTAGCGGGACCTTCACAGATACGCAGTATTTT.

Remarks on this clonotype: At one end the junction does not follow the germline gene, possibly because of a read error. CDR3 in amino acids: CATSDHRGRVMNEQFF. The CDR3 nucleotides read TGTGCCACCAGTGATCACAGGGGCAGGGTTATGAATGAGCAGTTCTTT. V usage is TRBV24-1 and J usage is TRBJ2-1; 7 bases match TRBD1. Germline loops: CDR1 KGHDR, CDR2 SFDVKD. The CDR3 is 16 amino acids.

The gene calls are TRBV25-1 and TRBJ2-7, with TRBD1 identical over 12 bases. J was trimmed by 6 bases and V by 6 bases; bases with no gene match: 6. Per the germline V gene, CDR1 is MGHDK and CDR2 is SYGVNS. CDR3 length equals 14 residues. The CDR3 protein is CASSHRDRGREQYF. The CDR3 DNA reads TGTGCCAGCAGCCACCGGGACAGGGGGCGCGAGCAGTACTTC.